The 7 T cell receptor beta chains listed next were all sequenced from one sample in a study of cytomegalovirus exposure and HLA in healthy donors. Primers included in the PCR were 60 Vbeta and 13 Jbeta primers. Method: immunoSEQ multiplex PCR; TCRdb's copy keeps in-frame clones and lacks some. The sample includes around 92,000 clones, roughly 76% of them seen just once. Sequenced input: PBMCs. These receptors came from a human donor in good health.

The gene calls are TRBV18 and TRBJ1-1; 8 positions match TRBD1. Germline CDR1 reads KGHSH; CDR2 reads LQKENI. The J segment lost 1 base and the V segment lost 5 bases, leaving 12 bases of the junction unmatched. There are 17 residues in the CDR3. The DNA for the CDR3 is TGTGCCAGCTCATCAAGGACAGGGTCCCTTAGGAACACTGAAGCTTTCTTT. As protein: CASSSRTGSLRNTEAFF.

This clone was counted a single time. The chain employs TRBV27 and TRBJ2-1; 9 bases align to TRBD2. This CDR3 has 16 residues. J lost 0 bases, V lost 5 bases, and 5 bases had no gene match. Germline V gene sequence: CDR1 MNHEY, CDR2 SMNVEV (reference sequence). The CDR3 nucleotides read TGTGCCAGCAGTAACGCGCGGGAGGGCTCCTACAATGAGCAGTTCTTC. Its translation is CASSNAREGSYNEQFF.

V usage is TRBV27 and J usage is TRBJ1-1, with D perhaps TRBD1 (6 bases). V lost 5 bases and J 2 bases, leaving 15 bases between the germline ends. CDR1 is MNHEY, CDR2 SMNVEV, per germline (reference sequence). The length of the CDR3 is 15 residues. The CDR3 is CASSPNRVSNTEAFF. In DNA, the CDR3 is TGTGCCAGCAGTCCGAACAGGGTTTCTAACACTGAAGCTTTCTTT.

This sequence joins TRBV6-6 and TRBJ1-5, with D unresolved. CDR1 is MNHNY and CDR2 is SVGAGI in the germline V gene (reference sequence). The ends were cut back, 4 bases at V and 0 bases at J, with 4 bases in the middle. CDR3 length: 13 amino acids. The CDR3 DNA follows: TGTGCCAGCAGTTTACTTAGCAATCAGCCCCAGCATTTT. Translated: CASSLLSNQPQHF.

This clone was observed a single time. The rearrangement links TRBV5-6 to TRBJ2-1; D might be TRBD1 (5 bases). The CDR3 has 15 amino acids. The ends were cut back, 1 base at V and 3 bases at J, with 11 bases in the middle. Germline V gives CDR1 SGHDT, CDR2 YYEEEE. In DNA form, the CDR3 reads TGTGCCAGCAGCTTGAGGCAGGGCCTCTACAATGAGCAGTTCTTC. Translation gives CASSLRQGLYNEQFF.

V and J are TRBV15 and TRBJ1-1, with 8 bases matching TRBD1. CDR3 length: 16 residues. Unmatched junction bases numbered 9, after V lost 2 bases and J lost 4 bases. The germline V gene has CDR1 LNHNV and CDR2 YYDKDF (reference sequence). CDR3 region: CATSRNLAGGGTEAFF. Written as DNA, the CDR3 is TGTGCCACCAGCAGAAACTTGGCAGGGGGCGGCACTGAAGCTTTCTTT.

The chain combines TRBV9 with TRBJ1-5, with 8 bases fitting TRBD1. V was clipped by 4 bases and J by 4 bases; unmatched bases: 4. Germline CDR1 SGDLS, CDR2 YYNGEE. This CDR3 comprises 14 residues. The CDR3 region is CASSPRTGNQPQHF. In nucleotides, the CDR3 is TGTGCCAGCAGCCCGCGGACAGGGAATCAGCCCCAGCATTTT.